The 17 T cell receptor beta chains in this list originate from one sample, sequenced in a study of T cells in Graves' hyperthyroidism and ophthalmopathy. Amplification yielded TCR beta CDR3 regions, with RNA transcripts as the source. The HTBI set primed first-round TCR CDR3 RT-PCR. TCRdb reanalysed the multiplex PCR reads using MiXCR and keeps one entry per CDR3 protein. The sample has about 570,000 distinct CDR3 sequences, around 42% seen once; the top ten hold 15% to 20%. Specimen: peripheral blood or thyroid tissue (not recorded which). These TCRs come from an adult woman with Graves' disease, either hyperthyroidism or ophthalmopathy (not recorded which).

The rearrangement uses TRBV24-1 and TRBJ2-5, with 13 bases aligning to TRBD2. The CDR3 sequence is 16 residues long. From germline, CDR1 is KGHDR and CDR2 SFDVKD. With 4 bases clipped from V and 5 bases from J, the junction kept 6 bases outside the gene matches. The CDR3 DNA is TGTGCCACCAGTGACCGACTAGCGGGAGGAAGGGAGACCCAGTACTTC. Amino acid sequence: CATSDRLAGGRETQYF.

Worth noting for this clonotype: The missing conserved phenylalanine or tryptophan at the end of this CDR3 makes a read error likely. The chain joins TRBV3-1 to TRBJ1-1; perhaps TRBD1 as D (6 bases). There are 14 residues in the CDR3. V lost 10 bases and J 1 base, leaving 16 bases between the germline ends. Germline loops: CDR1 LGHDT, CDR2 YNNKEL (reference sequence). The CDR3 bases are TGTGCCACCAGGAACCCGACAGGGAACACTGAAGCTTTCCTT. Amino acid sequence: CATRNPTGNTEAFL.

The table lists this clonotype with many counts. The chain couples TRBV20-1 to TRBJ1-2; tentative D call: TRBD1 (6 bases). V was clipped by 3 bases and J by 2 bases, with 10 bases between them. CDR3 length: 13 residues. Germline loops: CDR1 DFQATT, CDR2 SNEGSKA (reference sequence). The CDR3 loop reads CSARRGGNYGYTF. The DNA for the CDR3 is TGCAGTGCTAGGCGGGGGGGCAACTATGGCTACACCTTC.

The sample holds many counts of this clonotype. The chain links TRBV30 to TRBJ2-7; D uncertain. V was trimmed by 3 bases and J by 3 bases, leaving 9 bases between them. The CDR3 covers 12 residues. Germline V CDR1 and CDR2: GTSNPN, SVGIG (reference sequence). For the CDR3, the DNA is TGTGCCTGGAGGGACCGCAGCTACGAGCAGTACTTC. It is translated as CAWRDRSYEQYF. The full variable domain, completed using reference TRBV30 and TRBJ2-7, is SQTIHQWPATLVQPVGSPLSLECTVEGTSNPNLYWYRQAAGRGLQLLFYSVGIGQISSEVPQNLSASRPQDRQFILSSKKLLLSDSGFYLCAWRDRSYEQYFGPGTRLTVT.

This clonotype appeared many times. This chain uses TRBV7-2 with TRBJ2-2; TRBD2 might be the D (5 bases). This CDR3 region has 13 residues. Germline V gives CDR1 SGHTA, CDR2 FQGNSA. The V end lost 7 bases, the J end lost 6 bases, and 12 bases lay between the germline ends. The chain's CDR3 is CASTHRGSGELFF. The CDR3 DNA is TGTGCCAGCACCCATCGGGGATCCGGGGAGCTGTTTTTT.

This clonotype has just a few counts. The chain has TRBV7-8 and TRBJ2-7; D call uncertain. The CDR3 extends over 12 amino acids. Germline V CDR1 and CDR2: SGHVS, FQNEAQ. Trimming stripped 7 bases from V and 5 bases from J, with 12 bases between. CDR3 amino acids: CASTILSDEQYF. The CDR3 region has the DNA TGTGCCAGCACCATTCTCTCGGACGAGCAGTACTTC.

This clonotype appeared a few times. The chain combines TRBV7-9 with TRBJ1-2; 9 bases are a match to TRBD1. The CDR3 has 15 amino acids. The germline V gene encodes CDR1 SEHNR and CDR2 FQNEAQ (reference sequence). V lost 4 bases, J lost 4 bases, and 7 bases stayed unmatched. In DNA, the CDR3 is TGTGCCAGCAGCTCAGGGGGACAGGGAATCTATGGCTACACCTTC. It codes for CASSSGGQGIYGYTF.

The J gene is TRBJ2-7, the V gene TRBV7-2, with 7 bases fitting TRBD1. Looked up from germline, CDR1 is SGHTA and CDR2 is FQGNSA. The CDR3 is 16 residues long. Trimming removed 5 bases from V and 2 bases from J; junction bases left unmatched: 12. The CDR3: CASSPTGQASTYEQYF. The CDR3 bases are TGTGCCAGCAGCCCTACAGGACAGGCTTCTACCTACGAGCAGTACTTC.

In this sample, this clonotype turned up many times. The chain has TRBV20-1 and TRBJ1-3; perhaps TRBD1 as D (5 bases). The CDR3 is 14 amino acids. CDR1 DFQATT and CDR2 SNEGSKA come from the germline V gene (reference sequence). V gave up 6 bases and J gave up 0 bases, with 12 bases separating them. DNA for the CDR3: TGCAGTGCGACGGGACCGAGCTCTGGAAACACCATATATTTT. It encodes CSATGPSSGNTIYF.

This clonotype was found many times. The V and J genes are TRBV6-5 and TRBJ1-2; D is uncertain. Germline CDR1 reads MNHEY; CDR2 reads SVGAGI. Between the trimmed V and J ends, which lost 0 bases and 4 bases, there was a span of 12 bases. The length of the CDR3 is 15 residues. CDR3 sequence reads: CASSYSKGWGYGYTF. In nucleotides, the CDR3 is TGTGCCAGCAGTTACTCGAAGGGTTGGGGCTATGGCTACACCTTC.

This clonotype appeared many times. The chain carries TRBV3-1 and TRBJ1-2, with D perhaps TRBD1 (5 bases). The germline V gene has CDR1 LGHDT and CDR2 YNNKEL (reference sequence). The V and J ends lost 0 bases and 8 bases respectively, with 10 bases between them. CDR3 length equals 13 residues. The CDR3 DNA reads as TGTGCCAGCAGCCAAGACGGGGGGAGAGGCTACACCTTC. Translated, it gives CASSQDGGRGYTF.

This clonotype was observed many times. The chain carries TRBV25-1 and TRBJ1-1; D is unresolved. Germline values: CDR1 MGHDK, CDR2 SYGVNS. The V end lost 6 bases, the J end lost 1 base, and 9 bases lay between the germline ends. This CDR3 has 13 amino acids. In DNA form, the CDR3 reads TGTGCCAGCAGGTCGGAGGGGAACACTGAAGCTTTCTTT. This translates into CASRSEGNTEAFF.

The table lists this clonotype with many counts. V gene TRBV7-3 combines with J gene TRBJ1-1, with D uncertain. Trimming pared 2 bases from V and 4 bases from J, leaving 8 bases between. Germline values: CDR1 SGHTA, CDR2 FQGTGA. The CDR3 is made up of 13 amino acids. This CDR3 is CASSLFESTEAFF. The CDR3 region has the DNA TGTGCCAGCAGCTTATTCGAGAGCACTGAAGCTTTCTTT.

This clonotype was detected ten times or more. The DNA for the CDR3 is TGCAGTGCTGAAAGGACTAGCGGAAAAAACTACGAGCAGTACTTC. Amino acids: CSAERTSGKNYEQYF. The V and J genes are TRBV20-1 and TRBJ2-7; 10 nucleotides agree with TRBD2. The CDR3 has 15 residues. V gave up 5 bases and J gave up 3 bases; unmatched junction bases: 10. Germline V gene sequence: CDR1 DFQATT, CDR2 SNEGSKA (reference sequence).

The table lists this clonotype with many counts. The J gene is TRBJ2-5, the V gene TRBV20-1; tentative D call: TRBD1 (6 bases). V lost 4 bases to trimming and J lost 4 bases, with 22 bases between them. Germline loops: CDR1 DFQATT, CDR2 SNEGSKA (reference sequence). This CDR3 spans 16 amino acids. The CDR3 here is CSATTSKGGVGETQYF. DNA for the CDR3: TGCAGTGCTACCACCTCCAAAGGGGGAGTTGGAGAGACCCAGTACTTC.

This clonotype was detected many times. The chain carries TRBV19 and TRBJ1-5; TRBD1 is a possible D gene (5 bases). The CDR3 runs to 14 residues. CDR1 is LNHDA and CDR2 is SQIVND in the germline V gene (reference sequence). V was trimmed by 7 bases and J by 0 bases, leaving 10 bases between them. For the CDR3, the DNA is TGTGCCAGTAAGGGACTTTATAGCAATCAGCCCCAGCATTTT. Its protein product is CASKGLYSNQPQHF.

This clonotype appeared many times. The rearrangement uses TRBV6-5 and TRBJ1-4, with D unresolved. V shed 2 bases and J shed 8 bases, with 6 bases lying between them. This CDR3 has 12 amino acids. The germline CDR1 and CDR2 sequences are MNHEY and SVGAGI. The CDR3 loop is CASSYPLEKLFF. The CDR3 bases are TGTGCCAGCAGTTACCCGCTAGAAAAACTGTTTTTT.